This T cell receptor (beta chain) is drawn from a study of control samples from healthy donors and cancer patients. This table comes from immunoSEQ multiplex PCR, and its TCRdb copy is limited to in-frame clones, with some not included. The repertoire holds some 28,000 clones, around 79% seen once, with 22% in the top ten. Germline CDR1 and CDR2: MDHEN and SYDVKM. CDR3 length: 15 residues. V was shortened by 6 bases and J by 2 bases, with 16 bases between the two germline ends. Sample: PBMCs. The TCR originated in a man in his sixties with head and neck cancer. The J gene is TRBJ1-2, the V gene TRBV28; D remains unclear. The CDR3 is CASRQPPTTNYGYTF. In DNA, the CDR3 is TGTGCCAGCAGACAACCCCCGACAACCAACTATGGCTACACCTTC.